Shown below are 16 T cell receptor beta chains from a single sample sequenced in a study of cytomegalovirus exposure and HLA in healthy donors. The PCR had 60 Vbeta and 13 Jbeta primers. Data came from immunoSEQ multiplex PCR; TCRdb stores just in-frame clones and leaves some out. The profile covers 180,000 or so clones, with approximately 84% appearing a single time and 1.3% to 1.5% taken by the ten largest. The sample taken for sequencing was PBMCs. The receptors come from a girl aged 10-17 years in good health and CMV-seropositive.

The V call is TRBV10-1, the J call TRBJ2-1; 7 nucleotides align to TRBD2. V lost 5 bases and J lost 3; bases outside the gene matches: 7. The CDR3 has 15 amino acids. Germline lookup yields CDR1 WNHNN and CDR2 SYGVQD (reference sequence). DNA for the CDR3: TGCGCCAGCAGTCCTCCGGGACTAAGCTACAATGAGCAGTTCTTC. Translating gives CASSPPGLSYNEQFF.

The J gene is TRBJ2-5, the V gene TRBV30; D perhaps matches TRBD2 (5 bases). CDR1 and CDR2 (germline): GTSNPN, SVGIG (reference sequence). Trimming took 5 bases from V and 1 from J, leaving 11 bases between them. The CDR3 spans 13 residues. The CDR3 protein is CAWGREPQETQYF. For the CDR3, the DNA is TGTGCCTGGGGAAGGGAGCCCCAAGAGACCCAGTACTTC.

The chain is built from TRBV6-5 and TRBJ2-1; 7 bases agree with TRBD2. Trimming removed 0 bases from V and 5 bases from J; junction bases left unmatched: 7. This CDR3 spans 16 amino acids. Germline V gene data show CDR1 as MNHEY and CDR2 as SVGAGI. The CDR3 reads CASSYSPGGGHNEQFF. In DNA form, the CDR3 reads TGTGCCAGCAGTTACTCACCGGGAGGAGGGCACAATGAGCAGTTCTTC.

The V gene is TRBV30, the J gene TRBJ2-1, with D tentatively TRBD2 (5 bases). The CDR3 consists of 14 residues. The ends were cut back, 4 bases at V and 0 bases at J, with 10 bases in the middle. Germline lookup yields CDR1 GTSNPN and CDR2 SVGIG (reference sequence). The CDR3 DNA reads TGTGCCTGGACGCCGGGGAGCTCCTACAATGAGCAGTTCTTC. Translating gives CAWTPGSSYNEQFF. The entire variable domain, with the rest obtained from reference TRBV30 and TRBJ2-1, is as follows: SQTIHQWPATLVQPVGSPLSLECTVEGTSNPNLYWYRQAAGRGLQLLFYSVGIGQISSEVPQNLSASRPQDRQFILSSKKLLLSDSGFYLCAWTPGSSYNEQFFGPGTRLTVL.

This clone turned up a few times. The rearrangement joins TRBV12-5 to TRBJ1-1; D is unclear. The CDR3 spans 11 residues. V dropped 7 bases and J dropped 7 bases, with 10 bases sitting between them. CDR1 is LGHNT, CDR2 FRNRAP, per germline. The CDR3 sequence is CASALASEAFF. As DNA, the CDR3 is TGTGCTAGTGCCCTGGCCAGTGAAGCTTTCTTT.

The chain recombines TRBV6-1 with TRBJ1-5; D call uncertain. Trimming took off 8 bases at V and 0 bases at J, with 11 bases between the two ends. The CDR3 length is 14 residues. Germline V gives CDR1 MNHNS, CDR2 SASEGT. The CDR3 reads CASCSGDSNQPQHF. DNA of the CDR3: TGTGCCAGCTGTTCGGGAGATAGCAATCAGCCCCAGCATTTT.

The gene calls are TRBV6-5 and TRBJ1-2; D unresolved. CDR1 and CDR2 (germline): MNHEY, SVGAGI. The CDR3 is 14 residues long. V was cut by 6 bases and J by 5 bases, with 16 bases left in between. CDR3 protein: CASRGGPGGYGYTF. CDR3 bases: TGTGCCAGCAGAGGCGGTCCGGGCGGGTATGGCTACACCTTC.

This clone was seen once. Other DNA sequences in the sample encode the same CDR3. The J gene is TRBJ2-1, the V gene TRBV9, with 7 bases identical to TRBD2. The junction had 0 bases not matched to a gene; V was cut back by 3 bases and J by 6 bases. The germline CDR1 and CDR2 sequences are SGDLS and YYNGEE. CDR3 size: 12 residues. CDR3 sequence: CASSGGGNEQFF. In nucleotides, the CDR3 is TGTGCCAGCAGCGGCGGGGGCAATGAGCAGTTCTTC.

This rearrangement joins TRBV7-9 to TRBJ2-7; D gene uncertain. Germline V CDR1 and CDR2: SEHNR, FQNEAQ (reference sequence). This CDR3 contains 15 residues. Trimming cost V 4 bases and J 0 bases, with 13 bases left between them. In nucleotides, the CDR3 is TGTGCCAGCAGCTCCCGGGTCCTCTCCTCCTACGAGCAGTACTTC. This sequence encodes CASSSRVLSSYEQYF.

The chain couples TRBV18 to TRBJ2-7; 10 positions agree with TRBD2. Germline V gives CDR1 KGHSH, CDR2 LQKENI. With 3 bases clipped from V and 3 bases from J, the junction kept 2 bases outside the gene matches. CDR3 length: 14 amino acids. The CDR3 nucleotides are TGTGCCAGCTCACCTTCTAGCGGGAGCTACGAGCAGTACTTC. Translated: CASSPSSGSYEQYF.

This clone was seen a single time. The CDR3 spells CATSRVPGVSYGYTF. The DNA for the CDR3 is TGTGCCACCAGCAGAGTCCCGGGGGTTAGCTATGGCTACACCTTC. The chain combines TRBV15 with TRBJ1-2, with D tentatively TRBD1 (5 bases). Trimming took 1 base from V and 4 from J, leaving 13 bases between them. The germline V gene encodes CDR1 LNHNV and CDR2 YYDKDF (reference sequence). The CDR3 sequence is 15 residues long.

This chain uses TRBV29-1 with TRBJ2-2; 9 bases map to TRBD2. V trimming: 4 bases; J trimming: 5 bases; junction bases outside the gene matches: 8. The CDR3 contains 15 residues. Looked up from germline, CDR1 is SQVTM and CDR2 is ANQGSEA. CDR3 sequence: CSVGRTSATTGELFF. The CDR3 DNA is TGCAGCGTTGGCCGGACTAGCGCTACGACCGGGGAGCTGTTTTTT.

A few counts support this clone. The chain recombines TRBV5-6 with TRBJ2-7, with D perhaps matching TRBD1 (6 bases). This CDR3 is 13 amino acids long. CDR1 is SGHDT and CDR2 is YYEEEE in the germline V gene. Deletions cut 0 bases from V and 3 bases from J, with 7 bases between. Here the CDR3 reads CASSLDRVYEQYF. The DNA for the CDR3 is TGTGCCAGCAGCTTGGACAGGGTCTACGAGCAGTACTTC.

The V and J genes are TRBV7-9 and TRBJ1-2, with D possibly TRBD1 on 5 matching bases. Trimming removed 4 bases at V and 8 bases at J, with 14 bases between. The CDR3 runs to 13 residues. The V gene's germline CDR1 is SEHNR and CDR2 FQNEAQ (reference sequence). The CDR3, as DNA: TGTGCCAGCAGCTCCCAGGGCTTCGAGGGCTACACCTTC. Its translation: CASSSQGFEGYTF.

The chain employs TRBV27 and TRBJ1-3; tentatively, D is TRBD1 (6 bases). This CDR3 is built from 15 residues. Germline CDR1 is MNHEY and CDR2 is SMNVEV (reference sequence). V shed 4 bases and J shed 1 base, with 11 bases lying between them. This chain's CDR3 is CASSSRGSSGNTIYF. CDR3 nucleotide sequence: TGTGCCAGCAGTTCCAGGGGTTCGTCTGGAAACACCATATATTTT.

This rearrangement joins TRBV18 to TRBJ2-4; D possibly corresponds to TRBD2 (5 bases). Germline V gene sequence: CDR1 KGHSH, CDR2 LQKENI. The CDR3 covers 14 residues. V lost 5 bases and J lost 2, with 10 bases in between. CDR3 coding DNA: TGTGCCAGCTCAGGTTTAGCGACCAAAAACATTCAGTACTTC. Encoded protein: CASSGLATKNIQYF.